This entry lists 11 T cell receptor beta chains sequenced from one sample in a study of identical twins. TCRdb itself ran the 5' RACE reads through MiXCR, one entry per CDR3 protein. The sample contains about 1.7 million distinct CDR3 sequences, about 32% of which appear only once. The sequenced sample consisted of cord blood. The receptors come from a newborn girl in good health.

The V call is TRBV20-1, the J call TRBJ1-1, with D uncertain. Germline CDR1 DFQATT, CDR2 SNEGSKA (reference sequence). CDR3 length: 14 residues. V was trimmed by 3 bases and J by 2 bases, leaving 13 bases between them. CDR3 sequence: CSASPRRGNTEAFF. The CDR3 DNA follows: TGCAGTGCTAGCCCCAGAAGAGGAAACACTGAAGCTTTCTTT.

A remark on this clonotype: The junction and the germline gene differ at one end; a read error may be behind it. J is TRBJ1-1 and V is TRBV12-5, with D unclear. The CDR3 loop spans 14 amino acids. The germline CDR1 and CDR2 sequences are LGHNT and FRNRAP. CDR3 DNA: TGTGCTAGTGGTTTGGTAGGAGGGAACCCTGAAGCTTTCTTT. Its protein is CASGLVGGNPEAFF.

This clonotype came up a few times. The rearrangement joins TRBV7-8 to TRBJ2-1; D is possibly TRBD2 (5 bases). Germline CDR1 is SGHVS and CDR2 is FQNEAQ. Trimming left V 2 bases short and J 0 bases short, with 17 bases between. This CDR3 region has 18 residues. CDR3 nucleotides: TGTGCCAGCAGCTTATATAGAGGGTGGCCAAGCTCCTACAATGAGCAGTTCTTC. This codes for CASSLYRGWPSSYNEQFF.

The chain joins TRBV18 to TRBJ2-5, with D uncertain. This CDR3 is built from 12 residues. Looked up from germline, CDR1 is KGHSH and CDR2 is LQKENI. V was clipped by 5 bases and J by 5 bases, with 9 bases between them. CDR3 DNA: TGTGCCAGCTCAACCACCGGGGAGACCCAGTACTTC. Protein product: CASSTTGETQYF.

The chain employs TRBV29-1 and TRBJ1-2; maybe TRBD1 (5 bases). CDR1 is SQVTM, CDR2 ANQGSEA, per germline. The CDR3 has 12 residues. Trimming left V 4 bases short and J 7 bases short, with 13 bases between. In nucleotides, the CDR3 is TGCAGCGTTGTCAGTCAGGGTCGTGGCTACACCTTC. The encoded protein is CSVVSQGRGYTF.

The chain combines TRBV20-1 with TRBJ2-1; D uncertain. The CDR3 is 11 residues long. V lost 6 bases, J lost 7 bases, and 10 bases lay in between. Germline assignment: CDR1 DFQATT and CDR2 SNEGSKA (reference sequence). CDR3 bases: TGCAGTGCGAGCGTCGCTAATGAGCAGTTCTTC. Translating gives CSASVANEQFF.

The chain recombines TRBV4-1 with TRBJ2-1, with TRBD2 matching 11 bases. The CDR3 runs 16 residues. With V trimmed by 4 bases and J by 8 bases, 10 bases remained unmatched. Germline values: CDR1 MGHRA, CDR2 YSYEKL. The CDR3 bases are TGCGCCAGCAGCCTATTTAGCGGGGGGGTAAACGATGAGCAGTTCTTC. Amino acids: CASSLFSGGVNDEQFF.

The chain joins TRBV20-1 to TRBJ2-3; D is perhaps TRBD2 (5 bases). The germline V gene has CDR1 DFQATT and CDR2 SNEGSKA (reference sequence). Trimming removed 1 base from V and 5 bases from J, with 13 bases in between. The CDR3 sequence is 14 residues long. The CDR3: CSARGRGLGDTQYF. In DNA form, the CDR3 reads TGCAGTGCTAGAGGCCGAGGACTGGGAGATACGCAGTATTTT.

V gene TRBV7-9 combines with J gene TRBJ2-4; D call uncertain. Germline V gene lookup returns CDR1 SEHNR and CDR2 FQNEAQ (reference sequence). The CDR3 consists of 14 residues. The V end was cut by 2 bases, the J end by 1 base, with 6 bases between. The CDR3 DNA sequence: TGTGCCAGCAGCTTATCCAACGCCAAAAACATTCAGTACTTC. Residues: CASSLSNAKNIQYF.

This clonotype was observed a single time. The CDR3 reads CASSLWGSQGNTIYF. The CDR3 DNA reads as TGTGCCAGCAGCTTGTGGGGGTCGCAAGGAAACACCATATATTTT. The chain recombines TRBV5-6 with TRBJ1-3; tentatively, D is TRBD1 (5 bases). The CDR3 is 15 residues long. From germline, CDR1 is SGHDT and CDR2 YYEEEE. With 1 base removed from V and 4 bases from J, the gap between germline ends came to 12 bases.

This chain connects TRBV6-1 to TRBJ2-3; no reliable D call. V lost 7 bases and J lost 3, with 17 bases in between. This CDR3 is built from 15 residues. Per the germline V gene, CDR1 is MNHNS and CDR2 is SASEGT. CDR3 amino acids: CASNRWTARTDTQYF. In DNA form, the CDR3 reads TGTGCCAGCAACCGATGGACCGCCCGTACAGATACGCAGTATTTT.